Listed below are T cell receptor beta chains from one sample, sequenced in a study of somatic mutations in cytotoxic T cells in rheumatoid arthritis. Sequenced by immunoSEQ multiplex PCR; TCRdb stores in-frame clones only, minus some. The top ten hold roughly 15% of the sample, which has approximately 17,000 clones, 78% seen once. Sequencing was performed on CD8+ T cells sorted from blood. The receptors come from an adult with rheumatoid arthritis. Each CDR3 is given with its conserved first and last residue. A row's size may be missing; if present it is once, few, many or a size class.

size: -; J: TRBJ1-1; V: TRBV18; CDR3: CASSPGDRTFTEAFF
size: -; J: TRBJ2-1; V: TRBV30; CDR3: CAWSRTGSYNEQFF
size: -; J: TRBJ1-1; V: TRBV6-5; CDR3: CASSYFDGNTEAFF
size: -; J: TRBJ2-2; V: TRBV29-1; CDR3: CSVEVLGYITGELFF
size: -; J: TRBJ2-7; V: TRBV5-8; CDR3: CASSAADRTYEQYF
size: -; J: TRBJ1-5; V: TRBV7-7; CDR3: CASSAGQDAIEPQHF
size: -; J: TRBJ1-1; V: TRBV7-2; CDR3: CASSPLASMNTEAFF
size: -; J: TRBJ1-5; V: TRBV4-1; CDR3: CASSQEYSSNQPQHF
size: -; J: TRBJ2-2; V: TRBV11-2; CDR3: CASSPYSGELFF
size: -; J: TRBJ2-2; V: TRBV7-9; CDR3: CASSFPSGGTGELFF
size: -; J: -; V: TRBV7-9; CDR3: CASSFEHRAYEQYF
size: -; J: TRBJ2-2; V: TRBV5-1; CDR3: CASSSGFTGNTGELFF
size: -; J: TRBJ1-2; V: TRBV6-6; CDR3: CASSHGSLNYGYTF
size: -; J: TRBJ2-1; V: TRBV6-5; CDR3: CASSYSKAGTNEQFF
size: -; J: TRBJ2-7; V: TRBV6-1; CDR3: CASKFLGQQYF
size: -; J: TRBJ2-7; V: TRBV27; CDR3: CASSSRGVTYEQYF
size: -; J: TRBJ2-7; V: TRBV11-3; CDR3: CASSSTVAGTYEQYF
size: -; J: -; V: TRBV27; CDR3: CASSSAGTGSYEQYF
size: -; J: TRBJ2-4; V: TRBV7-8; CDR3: CASSLGCREGSIQYF
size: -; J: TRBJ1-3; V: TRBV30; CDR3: CAWSVGVYRGLRSGNTIYF
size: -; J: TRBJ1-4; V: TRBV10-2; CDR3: CASSSNEKLFF
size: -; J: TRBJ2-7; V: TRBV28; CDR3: CASSSRGTPYEQYF
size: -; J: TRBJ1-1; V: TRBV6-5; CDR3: CASSNQPSWTEAFF
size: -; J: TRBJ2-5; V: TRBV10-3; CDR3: CAISALAGGNQETQYF
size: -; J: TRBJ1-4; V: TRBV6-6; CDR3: CASSYSGGNEKLFF
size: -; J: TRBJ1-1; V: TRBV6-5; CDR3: CASSYSGLTEAFF
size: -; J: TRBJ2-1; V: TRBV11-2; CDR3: CASSLEYNEQFF
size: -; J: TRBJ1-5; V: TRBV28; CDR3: CASSLVGRGNQPQHF
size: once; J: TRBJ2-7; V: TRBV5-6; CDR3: CASSLAGRGLYEQYF